The sequence of this TCR beta chain was determined in a study of blood T cell repertoires in COVID-19 (dated by TCRdb to the early 2020s). At the level of the whole study: Samples covering the acute and convalescent phases of COVID-19 were provided by collaborators in the United States, Italy and Spain. The prospective study material was composed of cDNA or gDNA derived from T cells, B-cell-depleted T cells, or PBMCs. The dataset comprised deeply sampled blood TCRbeta repertoires from subjects exposed to, actively infected with, or recovered from COVID-19. A freely available public database, intended as a resource for researchers studying the immune response to SARS-CoV-2, is where the repertoires were released. Samples came from the ongoing ImmuneRACE study (first 160 participants) plus 1,254 subjects from 6 global collaborators. Sample metadata almost always included a de-identified subject ID, COVID-19 status, age in years and sex. Where HLA class I and class II types were available, the types were taken from metadata supplied by the sample provider, not from assay-based typing.

A remark on this clone: Its antigen remains undetermined. No base quality information exists; no much larger clone differs at one position.

The paper as a whole reports these results and caveats: The amount of clinical and demographic metadata varied by source and participant and was provided uncurated.

The immunoSEQ Assay, a bias-controlled multiplex PCR, was used to amplify TCRbeta CDR3 regions from genomic DNA. In the original analysis: The number of nucleated cells in each sample was estimated from the amplification of reference gene primers within the assay. Sequence reads were collapsed and filtered to measure the absolute abundance of every unique TCRbeta CDR3 rearrangement. For each sample, productive Simpson clonality was calculated as the square root of Simpson's diversity index across productive rearrangements. TCRdb took over this immuneACCESS table, retaining in-frame rearrangements with V and J assigned. Such tables are incomplete; in checked studies, under half of the missing clones stem from an unresolved V gene, and the remainder is unexplained. V, J and clone size were drawn from that table, and D and trimming were deduced from the DNA. This sample has 84,000 or so clones in its table, and 87% of those were observed once. The ten largest clones add up to 5% to 6.5% of the sample.

The collaborating institutions used their own protocols to collect whole blood in K2EDTA tubes. For TCRbeta analysis, collaborators shipped samples in one of three forms: frozen whole blood, isolated PBMCs, or DNA extracted from either of those sample types. CDR1 SGDLS and CDR2 YYNGEE were looked up in the germline V gene. Trimming costs V 0 bases and J 1 base, and their ends lie 10 bases apart. The CDR3 runs 15 residues from the cysteine to the phenylalanine. Only the CDR3 DNA stays, 45 bases, in frame from base 1. The sequence derives from a man aged 60 to 69 with acute or convalescent COVID-19. The rearrangement joined TRBV9 to TRBJ1-1; TRBD1 could be the D gene, as 5 bases match. Material for sequencing was peripheral blood. In nucleotides, the sequence is TGTGCCAGCAGCGTAGTAGGGACTCCGAACACTGAAGCTTTCTTT. This is translated as CASSVVGTPNTEAFF.